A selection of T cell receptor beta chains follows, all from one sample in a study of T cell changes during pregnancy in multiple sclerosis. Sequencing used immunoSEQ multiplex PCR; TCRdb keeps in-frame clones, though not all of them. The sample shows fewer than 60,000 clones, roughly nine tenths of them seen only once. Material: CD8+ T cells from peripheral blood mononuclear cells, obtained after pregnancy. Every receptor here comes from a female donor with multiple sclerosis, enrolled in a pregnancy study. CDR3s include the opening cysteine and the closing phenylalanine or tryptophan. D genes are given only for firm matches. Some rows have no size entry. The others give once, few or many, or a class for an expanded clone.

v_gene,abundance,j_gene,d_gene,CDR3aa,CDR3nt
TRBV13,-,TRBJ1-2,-,CASSTGHAAEGYTF,TGTGCCAGCAGCACCGGACACGCGGCTGAAGGCTACACCTTC
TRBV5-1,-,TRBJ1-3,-,CASSLEGGGSGNTIYF,TGCGCCAGCAGCTTGGAGGGCGGAGGCTCTGGAAACACCATATATTTT
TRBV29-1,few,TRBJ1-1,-,CSVPGFGTEAFF,TGCAGCGTTCCAGGGTTTGGCACTGAAGCTTTCTTT
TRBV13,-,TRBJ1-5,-,CASSFGTENQPQHF,TGTGCCAGCAGCTTCGGAACGGAGAATCAGCCCCAGCATTTT
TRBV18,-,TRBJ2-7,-,CASSPSGQTNPEQHPYEQYF,TGTGCCAGCTCACCATCCGGACAGACGAACCCGGAACAACACCCATACGAGCAGTACTTC
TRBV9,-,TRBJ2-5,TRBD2,CASSAGLAPSFETQYF,TGTGCCAGCAGCGCCGGACTAGCACCCTCTTTCGAGACCCAGTACTTC
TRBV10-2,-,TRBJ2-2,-,CASSALNTGELFF,TGCGCCAGCAGTGCTCTGAACACCGGGGAGCTGTTTTTT
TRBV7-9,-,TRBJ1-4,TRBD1,CASSFTGTDTTNEKLFF,TGTGCCAGCAGCTTTACCGGGACAGACACAACTAATGAAAAACTGTTTTTT
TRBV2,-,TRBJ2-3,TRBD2,CASSGLAGSPTDTQYF,TGTGCCAGCAGTGGGTTAGCGGGGTCTCCCACAGATACGCAGTATTTT
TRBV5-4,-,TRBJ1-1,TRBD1,CASSLAGQGPTEAFF,TGTGCCAGCAGCTTGGCCGGACAGGGGCCCACTGAAGCTTTCTTT
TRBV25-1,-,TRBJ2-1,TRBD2,CASTRGGPYNEQFF,TGTGCCAGCACCCGGGGGGGCCCATACAATGAGCAGTTCTTC
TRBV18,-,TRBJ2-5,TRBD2,CASATTGAGQETQYF,TGTGCCAGCGCTACTACAGGAGCGGGGCAAGAGACCCAGTACTTC
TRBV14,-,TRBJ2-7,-,CASSQEGHWKQYF,TGTGCCAGCAGCCAGGAAGGACACTGGAAGCAGTACTTC
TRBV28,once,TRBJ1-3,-,CASRGGFGNTIYF,TGTGCCAGCAGAGGAGGTTTTGGAAACACCATATATTTT
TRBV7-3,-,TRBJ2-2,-,CASSNPSESGQPNTGELFF,TGTGCCAGCAGCAACCCTAGTGAGTCAGGGCAGCCGAACACCGGGGAGCTGTTTTTT
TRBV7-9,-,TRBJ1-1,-,CASSLTGDTEAFF,TGTGCCAGCAGCTTAACCGGGGACACTGAAGCTTTCTTT
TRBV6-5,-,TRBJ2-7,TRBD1,CASSYTTGGEQYF,TGTGCCAGCAGTTACACCACAGGGGGCGAGCAGTACTTC
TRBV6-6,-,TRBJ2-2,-,CASSYGEGTGELFF,TGTGCCAGCAGTTACGGAGAGGGCACCGGGGAGCTGTTTTTT
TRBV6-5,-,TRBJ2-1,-,CASSYPGGRNEQFF,TGTGCCAGCAGTTATCCGGGGGGCCGGAATGAGCAGTTCTTC
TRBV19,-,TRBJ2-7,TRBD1,CASSTRQGKVYEQYF,TGTGCCAGTAGCACGCGACAGGGTAAGGTCTACGAGCAGTACTTC
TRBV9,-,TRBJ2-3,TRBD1,CASSPGQWGSTDTQYF,TGTGCCAGCAGCCCGGGACAGTGGGGAAGCACAGATACGCAGTATTTT
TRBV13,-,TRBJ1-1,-,CASSAGAGTEAFF,TGTGCCAGCAGCGCGGGCGCAGGAACTGAAGCTTTCTTT
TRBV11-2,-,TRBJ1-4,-,CASSLVVNEKLFF,TGTGCCAGCAGCTTAGTAGTAAATGAAAAACTGTTTTTT
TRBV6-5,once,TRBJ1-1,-,CATTNRQGTEAFF,TGTGCCACCACTAATCGGCAGGGCACTGAAGCTTTCTTT
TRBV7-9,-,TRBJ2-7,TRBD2,CATVSGELAGIQYF,TGTGCCACCGTCTCAGGTGAACTAGCGGGTATTCAGTACTTC
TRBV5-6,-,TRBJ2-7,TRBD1,CASSLNRGEQYF,TGTGCCAGCAGCTTGAACAGGGGAGAGCAGTACTTC
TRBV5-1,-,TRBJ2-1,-,CASSLVPGVNEQFF,TGCGCCAGCAGCTTGGTACCAGGGGTCAATGAGCAGTTCTTC
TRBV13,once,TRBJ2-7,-,CASTTGGPTYEQYF,TGTGCCAGCACTACCGGGGGGCCTACCTACGAGCAGTACTTC
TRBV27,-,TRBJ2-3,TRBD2,CASTGLAGGLDTQYF,TGTGCCAGCACCGGACTAGCGGGGGGGCTTGATACGCAGTATTTT
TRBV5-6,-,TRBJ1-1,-,CASSGATGNTEAFF,TGTGCCAGCAGCGGTGCCACAGGAAACACTGAAGCTTTCTTT
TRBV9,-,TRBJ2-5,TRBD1,CASSPGQGGETQYF,TGTGCCAGCAGCCCGGGACAGGGAGGAGAGACCCAGTACTTC
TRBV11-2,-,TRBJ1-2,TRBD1,CASSPGQDALYGYTF,TGTGCCAGCAGCCCGGGACAGGACGCCCTGTATGGCTACACCTTC
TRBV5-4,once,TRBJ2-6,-,CASSLFEGWSGLGANVLTF,TGTGCCAGCAGCTTGTTTGAAGGATGGTCAGGGCTGGGGGCCAACGTCCTGACTTTC
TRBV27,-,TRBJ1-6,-,CASSPAGGDYNSPLHF,TGTGCCAGCAGCCCGGCGGGGGGAGACTATAATTCACCCCTCCACTTT
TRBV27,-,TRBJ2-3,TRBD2,CASSFGLAGDTQYF,TGTGCCAGCAGTTTCGGACTAGCAGGGGATACGCAGTATTTT
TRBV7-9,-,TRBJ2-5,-,CASSLAARLQETQYF,TGTGCCAGCAGCTTAGCCGCTCGGTTGCAAGAGACCCAGTACTTC
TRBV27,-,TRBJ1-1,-,CASSEHHMNTEAFF,TGTGCCAGCAGTGAACACCACATGAACACTGAAGCTTTCTTT
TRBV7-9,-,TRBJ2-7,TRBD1,CASSFQGARDEQYF,TGTGCCAGCAGCTTCCAGGGGGCGCGTGACGAGCAGTACTTC
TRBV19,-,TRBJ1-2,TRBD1,CASSIDLEDRGNGYTF,TGTGCCAGTAGTATAGACCTCGAAGACAGGGGGAATGGCTATACCTTC
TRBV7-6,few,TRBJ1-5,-,CASSQHSNQPQHF,TGTGCCAGCAGCCAACATAGCAATCAGCCCCAGCATTTT
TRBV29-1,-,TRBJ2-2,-,CSVARQGHTGELFF,TGCAGCGTTGCAAGGCAGGGTCACACCGGGGAGCTGTTTTTT
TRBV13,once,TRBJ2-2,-,CASSSSAGLIITGELFF,TGTGCCAGCAGCTCCTCTGCAGGACTTATCATTACCGGGGAGCTGTTTTTT
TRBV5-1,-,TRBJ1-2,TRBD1,CASSSGQGGDTF,TGCGCCAGCAGCAGCGGACAGGGAGGAGACACCTTC
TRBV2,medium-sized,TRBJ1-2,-,CASPGGYGYTF,TGTGCCAGCCCGGGAGGGTATGGCTACACCTTC
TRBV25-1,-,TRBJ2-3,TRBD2,CASSELASGDTQYF,TGTGCCAGCAGTGAACTCGCTAGCGGGGATACGCAGTATTTT
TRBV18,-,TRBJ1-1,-,CASSPPQRVNTEAFF,TGTGCCAGCTCACCGCCGCAAAGAGTGAACACTGAAGCTTTCTTT
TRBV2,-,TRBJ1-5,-,CASSDGQYSNQPQHF,TGTGCCAGCAGTGACGGACAGTATAGCAATCAGCCCCAGCATTTT
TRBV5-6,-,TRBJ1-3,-,CASSFGDLGNTIYF,TGTGCCAGCAGCTTCGGCGATCTCGGGAACACCATATATTTT
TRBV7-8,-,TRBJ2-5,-,CASSLARGGLQETQYF,TGTGCCAGCAGCTTAGCGAGAGGAGGCCTCCAAGAGACCCAGTACTTC
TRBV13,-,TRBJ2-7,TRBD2,CASSPTSGGGFSYEQYF,TGTGCCAGCAGTCCGACTAGCGGGGGGGGATTCTCCTACGAGCAGTACTTC
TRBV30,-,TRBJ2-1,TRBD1,CAWGGEAGTVYNEQFF,TGTGCCTGGGGGGGCGAGGCCGGGACAGTCTACAATGAGCAGTTCTTC
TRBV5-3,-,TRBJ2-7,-,CARSEEITGVNEQYF,TGTGCCAGAAGCGAAGAGATCACGGGGGTCAACGAGCAGTACTTC
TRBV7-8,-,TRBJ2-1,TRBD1,CASSSQGVWFF,TGTGCCAGCAGCTCGCAGGGGGTTTGGTTCTTC
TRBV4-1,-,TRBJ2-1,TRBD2,CASSQNPIKTSGEQFF,TGCGCCAGCAGCCAAAACCCGATAAAAACTAGCGGTGAGCAGTTCTTC